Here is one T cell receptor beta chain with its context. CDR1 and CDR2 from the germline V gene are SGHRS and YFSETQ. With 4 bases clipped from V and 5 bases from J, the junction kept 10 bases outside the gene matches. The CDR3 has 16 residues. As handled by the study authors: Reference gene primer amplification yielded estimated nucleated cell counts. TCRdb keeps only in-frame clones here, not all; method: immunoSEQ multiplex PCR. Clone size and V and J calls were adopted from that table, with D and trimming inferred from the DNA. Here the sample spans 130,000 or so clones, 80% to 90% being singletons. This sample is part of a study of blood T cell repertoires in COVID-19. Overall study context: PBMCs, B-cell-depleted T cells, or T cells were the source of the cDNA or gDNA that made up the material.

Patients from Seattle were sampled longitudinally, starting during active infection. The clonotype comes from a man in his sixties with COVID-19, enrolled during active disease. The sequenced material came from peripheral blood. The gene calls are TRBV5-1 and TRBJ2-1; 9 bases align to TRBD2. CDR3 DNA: TGCGCCAGCAGCCTCTTGGTGGCTAGCGGGGACAATGAGCAGTTCTTC. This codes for CASSLLVASGDNEQFF.